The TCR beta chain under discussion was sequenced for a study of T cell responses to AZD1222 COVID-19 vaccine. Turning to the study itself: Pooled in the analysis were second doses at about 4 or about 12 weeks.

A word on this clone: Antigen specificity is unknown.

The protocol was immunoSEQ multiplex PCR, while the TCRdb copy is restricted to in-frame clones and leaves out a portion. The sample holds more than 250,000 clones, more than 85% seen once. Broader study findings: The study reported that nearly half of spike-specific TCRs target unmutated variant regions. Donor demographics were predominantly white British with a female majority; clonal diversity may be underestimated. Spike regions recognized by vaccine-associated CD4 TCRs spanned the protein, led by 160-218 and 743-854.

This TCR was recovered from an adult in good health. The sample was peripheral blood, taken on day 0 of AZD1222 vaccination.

CDR3 residues: CASSSPRQGKGLTLHF. The CDR3, as DNA: TGTGCCAGCAGTTCACCGCGACAGGGGAAGGGTTTGACCCTCCACTTT. The V gene is TRBV28, the J gene TRBJ1-6; 8 bases match TRBD1. This CDR3 contains 16 residues. Per the germline V gene, CDR1 is MDHEN and CDR2 is SYDVKM. Trimming removed 4 bases from V and 14 bases from J; junction bases left unmatched: 16.